This T cell receptor (beta chain) was retrieved from a study of regulatory T cells in long-lasting Graves disease. Through Arm-PCR of CDR3 regions and iRepertoire HTBI primers, TCR beta libraries were built. TCRdb recomputed calls from the multiplex PCR reads with MiXCR, one row per CDR3 protein. Counted here are about 470,000 distinct CDR3 sequences, about 17% occurring once; the ten biggest clones make up 12%. Time point indicated: newly diagnosed GD, antithyroid drugs for less than 3 months. The TCR library was prepared using RNA isolated from PBMCs. The germline V and J ends were trimmed by 1 base and 3 bases, with 10 bases remaining between them. CDR3 length: 14 amino acids. Germline lookup yields CDR1 SGHDN and CDR2 FVKESK. The same sample was also studied in work on T cells in Graves' hyperthyroidism and ophthalmopathy.

This clonotype originated in a man aged 40-49 years with Graves disease. The chain is built from TRBV14 and TRBJ2-7; D might be TRBD1 (6 bases). The material was peripheral blood mononuclear cells (PBMCs), obtained at new diagnosis, from a patient treated with antithyroid drugs. DNA of the CDR3: TGTGCCAGCAGCCAAGTAGGACAGCGCTACGAGCAGTACTTC. Protein product: CASSQVGQRYEQYF.